The T cell receptor beta chain under discussion was sequenced for a study of OX40 agonist ivuxolimab in advanced cancers. At the level of the study: Head and neck, renal cell, melanoma or hepatocellular carcinoma were the cancers that dose-escalation patients had. Overall study results and limits: The mean number of expanded clones was higher in CD8+ T cells than in CD4+.

Trimming took 8 bases from V and 4 from J; bases not matched to a gene: 6. Germline V gives CDR1 MNHEY, CDR2 SVGAGI. This CDR3 has 14 amino acids. Sequencing used immunoSEQ multiplex PCR; TCRdb keeps in-frame clones, though not all of them. The data show about 82,000 clones, more than 70% seen once. To note about this clone: Its specificity is unknown.

The receptor's source is an adult with an advanced solid tumor such as melanoma, head and neck, liver or kidney cancer. The V call is TRBV6-5, the J call TRBJ2-3; 10 positions match TRBD2. Sequenced material: CD4+ or CD8+ T cells sorted from blood, taken in a trial of the OX40 agonist ivuxolimab. CDR3 bases: TGTGCCAGCTACGGGAGCGGGAGGGCAGATACGCAGTATTTT. The encoded protein is CASYGSGRADTQYF.